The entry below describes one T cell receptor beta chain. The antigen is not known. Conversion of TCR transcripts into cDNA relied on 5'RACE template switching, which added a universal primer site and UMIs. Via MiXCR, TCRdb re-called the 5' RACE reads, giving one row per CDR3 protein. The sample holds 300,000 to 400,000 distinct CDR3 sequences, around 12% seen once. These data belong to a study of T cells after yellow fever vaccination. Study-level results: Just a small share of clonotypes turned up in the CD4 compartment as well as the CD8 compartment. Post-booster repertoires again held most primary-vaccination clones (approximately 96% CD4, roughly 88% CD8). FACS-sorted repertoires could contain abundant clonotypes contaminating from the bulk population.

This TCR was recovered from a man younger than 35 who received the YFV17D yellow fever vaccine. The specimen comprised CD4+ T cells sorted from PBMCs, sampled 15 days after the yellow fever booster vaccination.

This CDR3 reads CSASGRGRSRGQFF. CDR3 nucleotide sequence: TGCAGTGCTAGTGGGCGGGGAAGGTCTCGGGGGCAGTTCTTC. This chain links TRBV20-1 with TRBJ2-1; perhaps TRBD2 as D (6 bases). Germline CDR1 and CDR2: DFQATT and SNEGSKA (reference sequence). Between the trimmed V and J ends, which lost 3 bases and 12 bases, there was a span of 21 bases. The CDR3 runs 14 residues.